Listed here is a single TCR beta chain. These data are taken from a study of T cells in tuberculosis. The V segment lost 4 bases and the J segment 8 bases; nucleotides outside the gene matches: 3. This CDR3 contains 12 residues. Germline CDR1 and CDR2: LNHDA and SQIVND (reference sequence). TCRdb's copy holds only in-frame clones and misses some; the assay was immunoSEQ multiplex PCR. The repertoire includes 35,000 to 40,000 clones, 94% of them detected once, and about an eighth sits in the top ten. Input material: PBMCs. This chain joins TRBV19 and TRBJ1-2, with 8 positions matching TRBD1. This sequence was found in a donor aged 10 to 29 with latent tuberculosis or without tuberculosis infection. Some clones in this sample may be carry-over from other donors' samples. CDR3 sequence reads: CASSNTGGGYTF. CDR3 bases: TGTGCCAGTAGTAATACAGGGGGAGGCTACACCTTC.